This T cell receptor (beta chain) was captured in a study of cytomegalovirus exposure and HLA in healthy donors. Whole-study results and caveats: Subsequent analysis showed first-cohort TCR clusters tending to co-occur in 120 or so validation repertoires. Cytomegalovirus association was listed for about 170 TCR beta chains.

V lost 3 bases to trimming and J lost 4 bases, with 15 bases between them. Per the germline V gene, CDR1 is MNHNS and CDR2 is SASEGT. The CDR3 has 16 amino acids. In the case of this clone: Its target is unknown.

Data came from immunoSEQ multiplex PCR; TCRdb stores just in-frame clones and leaves some out. The table includes some 70,000 clones, approximately 97% detected once. A roughly 120-subject validation cohort, separate from the approximately 610-subject first cohort, supplied the donors. Sequencing was performed on PBMCs. The J gene is TRBJ1-4, the V gene TRBV6-1; a possible D gene is TRBD1 (5 bases). The receptor was isolated from a man aged 18-30 years in good health and CMV-seronegative. The CDR3 region is CASSEFQGGNNEKLFF. In DNA form, the CDR3 reads TGTGCCAGCAGTGAGTTCCAGGGAGGTAATAATGAAAAACTGTTTTTT.